Listed here is a single T cell receptor beta chain. This table comes from immunoSEQ multiplex PCR, and its TCRdb copy is limited to in-frame clones, with some not included. The sample lists about 420,000 clones; about 90% were seen once. The sample is drawn from a study of blood T cell repertoires in COVID-19. The specimen sequenced was peripheral blood. The source is a man aged 18 to 35 with COVID-19, enrolled during active disease.

This CDR3 is CASRDPGQVIETQYF. The DNA for the CDR3 is TGTGCCAGCAGAGATCCGGGACAGGTAATAGAGACCCAGTACTTC. The chain combines TRBV5-4 with TRBJ2-5, with TRBD1 matching over 8 bases. The V segment lost 5 bases and the J segment 4 bases; nucleotides outside the gene matches: 10. This CDR3 region has 15 residues. CDR1 and CDR2 from the germline V gene are SGHNT and YYREEE (reference sequence). Based on the CDR3 plus reference TRBV5-4 and TRBJ2-5, the full variable domain is ETGVTQSPTHLIKTRGQQVTLRCSSQSGHNTVSWYQQALGQGPQFIFQYYREEENGRGNFPPRFSGLQFPNYSSELNVNALELDDSALYLCASRDPGQVIETQYFGPGTRLLVL.